Each of the 28 T cell receptor beta chains below was sequenced from the same sample in a study of blood T cell repertoires in COVID-19. TCRdb keeps only in-frame clones here, not all; method: immunoSEQ multiplex PCR. The sample consists of 250,000 to 300,000 clones, 86% of them appearing once. Sequencing was performed on peripheral blood. The source of these receptors is a woman aged 25 to 39 with COVID-19, enrolled during active disease.

This chain joins TRBV5-3 and TRBJ2-5, with D possibly being TRBD1 (5 bases). TRBV5-3 is placed among ORFs of uncertain function. The CDR3 loop spans 13 amino acids. Trimming cost V 3 bases and J 5 bases, with 11 bases left between them. The CDR3 region is CARSSDSRETQYF. CDR3 DNA sequence: TGTGCCAGAAGCTCAGACAGTCGTGAGACCCAGTACTTC.

The rearrangement links TRBV6-1 to TRBJ2-7; D perhaps matches TRBD2 (6 bases). This CDR3 spans 12 amino acids. The V gene's germline CDR1 is MNHNS and CDR2 SASEGT. The ends were cut back, 2 bases at V and 6 bases at J, with 8 bases in the middle. The CDR3 here is CASSETGVEQYF. The CDR3 DNA reads TGTGCCAGCAGTGAAACGGGGGTCGAGCAGTACTTC.

The genes are TRBV6-6 and TRBJ2-1; D is perhaps TRBD1 (7 bases). Between the trimmed V and J ends, which lost 0 bases and 7 bases, there was a span of 10 bases. Germline V gene sequence: CDR1 MNHNY, CDR2 SVGAGI (reference sequence). The CDR3 runs 14 residues. The CDR3 DNA reads TGTGCCAGCAGTTACTCAGCAGGGGGGAATGAGCAGTTCTTC. It is translated as CASSYSAGGNEQFF.

The V gene is TRBV7-9, the J gene TRBJ2-3; TRBD1 is a possible D gene (5 bases). Germline V gene data show CDR1 as SEHNR and CDR2 as FQNEAQ (reference sequence). Trimming shortened V by 5 bases and J by 3 bases, and 12 bases separated the two germline ends. This CDR3 comprises 14 residues. CDR3 in amino acids: CASSPGIATDTQYF. In nucleotides, the CDR3 is TGTGCCAGCAGCCCAGGGATCGCGACAGATACGCAGTATTTT.

This clone was detected a few times. The gene calls are TRBV5-1 and TRBJ2-1, with 14 bases aligning to TRBD2. Trimming took 4 bases from V and 11 from J; bases not matched to a gene: 8. Germline values: CDR1 SGHRS, CDR2 YFSETQ. The CDR3 is 15 amino acids. This CDR3 is CASSPGLAGGMKQFF. CDR3 DNA sequence: TGCGCCAGCAGCCCCGGACTAGCGGGGGGCATGAAGCAGTTCTTC.

V is TRBV5-1 and J is TRBJ1-5; D remains unclear. Germline V gene sequence: CDR1 SGHRS, CDR2 YFSETQ. The V gene lost 0 bases and the J gene lost 3 bases, with 10 bases spanning the gap. The CDR3 spans 15 residues. The CDR3 reads CASSLGESFNQPQHF. In DNA form, the CDR3 reads TGCGCCAGCAGCTTGGGCGAGAGTTTCAATCAGCCCCAGCATTTT.

In DNA form, the CDR3 reads TGTGCCAGCAGCCATTACTACGAGCAGTACTTC. This sequence encodes CASSHYYEQYF. The chain combines TRBV6-2 or TRBV6-3 with TRBJ2-7; unclear D gene. The germline V gene encodes CDR1 MNHEY and CDR2 SVGEGT. The CDR3 spans 11 residues. Trimming removed 6 bases from V and 3 bases from J, with 6 bases in between.

The chain couples TRBV5-8 to TRBJ2-7; unclear D gene. The CDR3 length is 14 residues. V shed 7 bases and J shed 1 base, with 15 bases lying between them. Germline V gene sequence: CDR1 SGHTS, CDR2 YDEGEE. Written as DNA, the CDR3 is TGTGCCAGCCGGTCGAGGAGAGGTTCCTACGAGCAGTACTTC. This encodes CASRSRRGSYEQYF.

The V gene is TRBV27, the J gene TRBJ2-5, with D unclear. The CDR3 is 13 amino acids. CDR1 and CDR2 from the germline V gene are MNHEY and SMNVEV (reference sequence). Trimming removed 5 bases at V and 0 bases at J, with 7 bases between. The CDR3 here is CASSLDNQETQYF. CDR3 nucleotides: TGTGCCAGCAGTCTCGACAACCAAGAGACCCAGTACTTC.

This clone was seen a few times. The chain recombines TRBV2 with TRBJ2-7; tentative D call: TRBD1 (6 bases). The CDR3 consists of 15 residues. Trimming took 0 bases from V and 2 from J, leaving 11 bases between them. Germline loops: CDR1 SNHLY, CDR2 FYNNEI. The CDR3 nucleotides are TGTGCCAGCAGTGAAGCAGAAACAGGGACCTACGAGCAGTACTTC. Residues: CASSEAETGTYEQYF.

The sample holds one count of this clone. This chain uses TRBV3-1 (or the pseudogene TRBV3-2) with TRBJ2-2; perhaps TRBD2 as D (5 bases). The CDR3 runs 13 residues. Trimming shortened V by 5 bases and J by 6 bases, and 10 bases separated the two germline ends. Germline V CDR1 and CDR2: LGHDT, YNNKEL (reference sequence). The CDR3 DNA follows: TGTGCCAGCAGCTTCGCGGAGGCCGGGGAGCTGTTTTTT. It is translated as CASSFAEAGELFF.

The table lists this clone with many counts. The chain links TRBV5-6 to TRBJ2-7; unclear D gene. The germline V and J ends were trimmed by 0 bases and 6 bases, with 7 bases remaining between them. This CDR3 is 12 amino acids long. Germline V gene lookup returns CDR1 SGHDT and CDR2 YYEEEE. CDR3 region: CASSLDFGEQYF. The DNA of the CDR3 is TGTGCCAGCAGCTTGGACTTCGGCGAGCAGTACTTC.

J is TRBJ1-1 and V is TRBV5-1, with D possibly matching TRBD1 (6 bases). V was shortened by 3 bases and J by 3 bases, with 9 bases between the two germline ends. Germline CDR1 SGHRS, CDR2 YFSETQ. This CDR3 spans 13 amino acids. CDR3 nucleotides: TGCGCCAGCAGCTCAGGGGAGCACACTGAAGCTTTCTTT. It is translated as CASSSGEHTEAFF. Together with reference TRBV5-1 and TRBJ1-1, the CDR3 gives the full variable domain: KAGVTQTPRYLIKTRGQQVTLSCSPISGHRSVSWYQQTPGQGLQFLFEYFSETQRNKGNFPGRFSGRQFSNSRSEMNVSTLELGDSALYLCASSSGEHTEAFFGQGTRLTVV.

The chain uses TRBV11-2 and TRBJ2-7; 12 nucleotides line up with TRBD2. Germline V gives CDR1 SGHAT, CDR2 FQNNGV. CDR3 length: 14 residues. V lost 3 bases and J lost 4; bases outside the gene matches: 1. The CDR3 sequence: CASSFLAGGYEQYF. The CDR3 DNA reads TGTGCCAGCAGCTTTCTAGCGGGGGGGTACGAGCAGTACTTC.

V gene TRBV29-1 combines with J gene TRBJ2-2; D may be TRBD1 (6 bases). The CDR3 has 15 amino acids. The germline V gene has CDR1 SQVTM and CDR2 ANQGSEA. With 0 bases removed from V and 2 bases from J, the gap between germline ends came to 10 bases. CDR3 sequence (DNA): TGCAGCGTTGAAGATCGGACAGCCAACACCGGGGAGCTGTTTTTT. Translating it yields CSVEDRTANTGELFF.

This chain connects TRBV6-5 to TRBJ2-2, with TRBD1 identical over 7 bases. The CDR3 has 15 amino acids. From germline, CDR1 is MNHEY and CDR2 SVGAGI. With V trimmed by 7 bases and J by 0 bases, 5 bases remained unmatched. The CDR3 is CASIMGQPNTGELFF. Here the CDR3 DNA reads TGTGCCAGCATCATGGGACAGCCGAACACCGGGGAGCTGTTTTTT.

This chain uses TRBV28 with TRBJ1-1, with 7 bases that match TRBD1. The CDR3 loop spans 14 amino acids. The germline CDR1 and CDR2 sequences are MDHEN and SYDVKM. Trimming at V came to 6 bases and at J to 1 base, leaving 5 bases not matched to a gene. The CDR3 here is CASRGRGRNTEAFF. Here the CDR3 DNA reads TGTGCCAGCAGGGGAAGGGGGCGGAACACTGAAGCTTTCTTT.

The CDR3 DNA reads as TGCGCCAGCAGCCAAGATACAGGGGGCACTGAAGCTTTCTTT. This sequence encodes CASSQDTGGTEAFF. This rearrangement joins TRBV4-1 to TRBJ1-1, with 8 bases identical to TRBD1. Trimming at V came to 0 bases and at J to 4 bases, leaving 1 base not matched to a gene. This CDR3 has 14 amino acids. Germline assignment: CDR1 MGHRA and CDR2 YSYEKL.

This chain links TRBV10-1 with TRBJ2-7; 7 bases fit TRBD1. Germline CDR1 reads WNHNN; CDR2 reads SYGVQD (reference sequence). The CDR3 extends over 14 amino acids. Unmatched junction bases numbered 6, after V lost 6 bases and J lost 1 base. This CDR3 reads CASSQQGKSYEQYF. Here the CDR3 DNA reads TGCGCCAGCAGCCAACAGGGGAAATCCTACGAGCAGTACTTC.

V is TRBV24-1 and J is TRBJ2-1, with D possibly matching TRBD1 (5 bases). CDR3 length: 13 amino acids. Germline assignment: CDR1 KGHDR and CDR2 SFDVKD. The V and J ends lost 3 bases and 12 bases respectively, with 14 bases between them. In DNA, the CDR3 is TGTGCCACCAGTGATGGGGTCCTCCAGGGGCAGTTCTTC. Residues: CATSDGVLQGQFF.

The chain employs TRBV7-6 and TRBJ2-5, with D possibly being TRBD1 (6 bases). The CDR3 totals 15 residues. V gave up 5 bases and J gave up 5 bases, with 18 bases separating them. The germline V gene has CDR1 SGHVS and CDR2 FNYEAQ. CDR3: CASSGPPSGVETQYF. The CDR3 DNA reads as TGTGCCAGCAGCGGACCCCCCTCAGGGGTCGAGACCCAGTACTTC.

This chain connects TRBV3-1 (or the pseudogene TRBV3-2) to TRBJ1-3; D is ambiguous. This CDR3 is built from 15 residues. V lost 1 base and J 0 bases, leaving 7 bases between the germline ends. Germline CDR1 and CDR2: LGHDT and YNNKEL (reference sequence). The CDR3 here is CASSQGRNSGNTIYF. DNA for the CDR3: TGTGCCAGCAGCCAAGGGCGGAACTCTGGAAACACCATATATTTT.

The chain employs TRBV11-2 and TRBJ2-3; no clear D gene. V was pared by 3 bases and J by 4 bases, with 5 bases between. The CDR3 runs to 12 residues. Looked up from germline, CDR1 is SGHAT and CDR2 is FQNNGV. The CDR3 region is CASSFSSDTQYF. Here the CDR3 DNA reads TGTGCCAGCAGCTTTTCTTCAGATACGCAGTATTTT.

The chain recombines TRBV18 with TRBJ1-1; no definite D call. The CDR3 has 14 residues. V was cut by 3 bases and J by 4 bases, with 12 bases left in between. From germline, CDR1 is KGHSH and CDR2 LQKENI. The CDR3 nucleotides are TGTGCCAGCTCACCGCTTCAAGAGTTCACTGAAGCTTTCTTT. Residues: CASSPLQEFTEAFF.

V gene TRBV20-1 combines with J gene TRBJ2-6; a weak D match, TRBD1 (6 bases). V dropped 3 bases and J dropped 0 bases, with 15 bases sitting between them. CDR1 is DFQATT and CDR2 is SNEGSKA in the germline V gene (reference sequence). The CDR3 is 17 amino acids. The CDR3 here is CSASSTQGHSGANVLTF. CDR3 sequence (DNA): TGCAGTGCTAGTAGTACACAGGGTCACTCTGGGGCCAACGTCCTGACTTTC.

The chain joins TRBV18 to TRBJ2-2; 8 bases align to TRBD2. Germline V gives CDR1 KGHSH, CDR2 LQKENI. Unmatched junction bases numbered 5, after V lost 5 bases and J lost 0 bases. There are 16 residues in the CDR3. In DNA, the CDR3 is TGTGCCAGCTCATCCCGGGGGGGCCCGAACACCGGGGAGCTGTTTTTT. Its translation: CASSSRGGPNTGELFF.

This chain uses TRBV29-1 with TRBJ1-3; TRBD1 agrees at 7 bases. Per the germline V gene, CDR1 is SQVTM and CDR2 is ANQGSEA. V lost 4 bases to trimming and J lost 4 bases; unmatched junction nucleotides: 7. The CDR3 contains 14 residues. The CDR3 region has the DNA TGCAGCGTTGGGGAGACAGGGCCAGGAAACACCATATATTTT. Its protein product is CSVGETGPGNTIYF.

V and J are TRBV5-6 and TRBJ2-2; D is uncertain. Per germline, CDR1 SGHDT and CDR2 YYEEEE. The CDR3 is 13 residues long. Trimming removed 4 bases at V and 5 bases at J, with 9 bases between. The CDR3 coding sequence is TGTGCCAGCAGCCCTCGGTGGACCGGGGAGCTGTTTTTT. It codes for CASSPRWTGELFF.